These T cell receptor beta chains were read from a single sample in a study of T cells in Graves' hyperthyroidism and ophthalmopathy. Each CDR3 protein is one row after TCRdb ran MiXCR on the multiplex PCR reads. Of approximately 430,000 distinct CDR3 sequences listed, 15% to 17% are singletons. Sequenced input: blood. Receptor source: a woman between 18 and 30 years old with Graves' hyperthyroidism. CDR3s include the opening cysteine and the closing phenylalanine or tryptophan. D genes are given only for firm matches. Expanded clones are given a class, and other clones once, few, many or no size at all.

D: TRBD1
size: .
J: TRBJ2-7
V: TRBV7-2
DNA: TGTGCCAGCAGCCCCCGGGACAGAGGCGAGCAGTACTTC
CDR3: CASSPRDRGEQYF

D: TRBD1
size: many
J: TRBJ2-7
V: TRBV18
DNA: TGTGCCAGCTCACCACACAAGGGACAGGCCTACGAGCAGTACTTC
CDR3: CASSPHKGQAYEQYF

D: TRBD2
size: many
J: TRBJ2-3
V: TRBV20-1
DNA: TGCAGTGCTCTAGGGACTAGCGGGTTCACAGATACGCAGTATTTT
CDR3: CSALGTSGFTDTQYF

D: .
size: many
J: TRBJ2-3
V: TRBV12-3/TRBV12-4
DNA: TGTGCCAGCAGTTTAGCGTTTCGGGGGGATACGCAGTATTTT
CDR3: CASSLAFRGDTQYF

D: TRBD1
size: many
J: TRBJ2-7
V: TRBV13
DNA: TGTGCCAGCAGCAAGGAATGGACAGGGGGGAAAGTTGGCGAGCAGTACTTC
CDR3: CASSKEWTGGKVGEQYF

D: .
size: once
J: TRBJ2-2
V: TRBV9
DNA: TGTGCCAGCATGCCAGGATCTGCGAACACCGGGGAGCTGTTTTTT
CDR3: CASMPGSANTGELFF

D: .
size: few
J: TRBJ1-2
V: TRBV6-2/TRBV6-3
DNA: TGTGCCAGCAGTTACTCCTTAGAAGGAAGCTATGGCTACACCTTC
CDR3: CASSYSLEGSYGYTF

D: .
size: many
J: TRBJ1-6
V: TRBV27
DNA: TGTGCCAGCAGTTTTTCGAGGGGTTCGAATAATTCACCCCTCCACTTT
CDR3: CASSFSRGSNNSPLHF

D: TRBD1
size: .
J: TRBJ1-2
V: TRBV2
DNA: TGTGCCAGCAGTTTCGGACAGGGTGGCGCCTACTATGGCTACACCTTC
CDR3: CASSFGQGGAYYGYTF

D: .
size: many
J: TRBJ2-5
V: TRBV12-3/TRBV12-4
DNA: TGTGCCAGCAGTTTAGTTGTTGGGGGGCGAGGTAGTCGAGAGACCCAGTACTTC
CDR3: CASSLVVGGRGSRETQYF

D: TRBD2
size: many
J: TRBJ2-1
V: TRBV12-5
DNA: TGTGCTAGTGGTTGGGGAGCGGGAGTCCGGGATGAGCAGTTCTTC
CDR3: CASGWGAGVRDEQFF

D: TRBD1
size: .
J: TRBJ2-5
V: TRBV6-1
DNA: TGTGCCAGCAGCTCCCCGACAGGGCAAGAGACCCAGTACTTC
CDR3: CASSSPTGQETQYF

D: TRBD2
size: .
J: TRBJ2-3
V: TRBV15
DNA: TGTGCCACCAGCCAGCGGGGGGTTATAGATACGCAGTATTTT
CDR3: CATSQRGVIDTQYF

D: TRBD2
size: many
J: TRBJ2-3
V: TRBV7-6
DNA: TGTGCCAGCAGCTTAGCTCGGCGGGAGGGCGTCACAGATACGCAGTATTTT
CDR3: CASSLARREGVTDTQYF

D: .
size: many
J: TRBJ2-7
V: TRBV11-2
DNA: TGTGCCAGCAGCTCACCTGACACGCGACGGTCCAGCTCCTACGAGCAGTACTTC
CDR3: CASSSPDTRRSSSYEQYF

D: .
size: few
J: TRBJ2-7
V: TRBV6-2/TRBV6-3
DNA: TGTGCCAGCACCCCTTCTCCTTCAGGGGCCTACGAGCAGTACTTC
CDR3: CASTPSPSGAYEQYF

D: .
size: many
J: TRBJ2-1
V: TRBV12-3/TRBV12-4
DNA: TGTGCCAGCAGTTACGCTGGTGAGCAGTTCTTC
CDR3: CASSYAGEQFF

D: .
size: .
J: TRBJ2-3
V: TRBV15
DNA: TGTGCCACCAGCAGAGATAGGCCCCACGGGGATACGCAGTATTTT
CDR3: CATSRDRPHGDTQYF

D: .
size: .
J: TRBJ1-1
V: TRBV19
DNA: TGTGCCAGTAGTATAGTTGGGGGATCGAACACTGAAGCTTTCTTT
CDR3: CASSIVGGSNTEAFF

D: TRBD1
size: few
J: TRBJ1-2
V: TRBV25-1
DNA: TGTGCCAGCAGAGAACCGGGACAGGGAAACGGCTACACCTTC
CDR3: CASREPGQGNGYTF